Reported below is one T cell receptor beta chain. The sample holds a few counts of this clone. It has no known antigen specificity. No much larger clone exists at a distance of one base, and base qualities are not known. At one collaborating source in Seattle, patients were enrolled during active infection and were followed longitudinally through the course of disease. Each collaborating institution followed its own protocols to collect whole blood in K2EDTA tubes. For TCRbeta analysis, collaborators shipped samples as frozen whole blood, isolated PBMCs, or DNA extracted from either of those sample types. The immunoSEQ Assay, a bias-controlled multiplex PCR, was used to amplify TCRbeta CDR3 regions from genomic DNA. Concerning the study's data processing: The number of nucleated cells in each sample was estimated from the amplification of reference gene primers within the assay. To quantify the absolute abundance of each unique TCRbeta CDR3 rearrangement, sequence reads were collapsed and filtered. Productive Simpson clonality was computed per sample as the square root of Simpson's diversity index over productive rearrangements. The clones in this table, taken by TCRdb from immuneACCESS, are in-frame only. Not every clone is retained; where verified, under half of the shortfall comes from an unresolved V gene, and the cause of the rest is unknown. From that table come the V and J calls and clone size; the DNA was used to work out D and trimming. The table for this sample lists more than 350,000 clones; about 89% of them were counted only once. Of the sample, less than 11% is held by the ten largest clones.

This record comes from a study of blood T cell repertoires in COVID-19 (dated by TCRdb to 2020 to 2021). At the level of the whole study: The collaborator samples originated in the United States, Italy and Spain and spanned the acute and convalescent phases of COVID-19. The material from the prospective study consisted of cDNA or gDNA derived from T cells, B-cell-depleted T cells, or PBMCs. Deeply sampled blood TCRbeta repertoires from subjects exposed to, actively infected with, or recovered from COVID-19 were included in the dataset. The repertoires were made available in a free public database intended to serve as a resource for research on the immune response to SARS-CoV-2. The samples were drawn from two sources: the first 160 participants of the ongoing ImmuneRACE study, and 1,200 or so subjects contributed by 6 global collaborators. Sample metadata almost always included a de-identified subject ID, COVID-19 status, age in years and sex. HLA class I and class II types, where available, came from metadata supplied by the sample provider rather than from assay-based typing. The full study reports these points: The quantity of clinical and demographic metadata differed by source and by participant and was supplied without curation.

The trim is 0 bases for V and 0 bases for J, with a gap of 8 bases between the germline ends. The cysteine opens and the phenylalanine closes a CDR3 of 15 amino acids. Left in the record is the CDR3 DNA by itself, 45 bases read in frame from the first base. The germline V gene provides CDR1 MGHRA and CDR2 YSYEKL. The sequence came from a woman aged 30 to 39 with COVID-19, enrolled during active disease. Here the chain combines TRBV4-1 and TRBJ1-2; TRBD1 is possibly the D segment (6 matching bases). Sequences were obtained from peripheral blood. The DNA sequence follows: TGCGCCAGCAGCCAAGAACAGGGAGCTAACTATGGCTACACCTTC. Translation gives CASSQEQGANYGYTF.